This TCR beta chain was sequenced for a study of spatial heterogeneity in lung cancer. The overall study: There were consistently more beta-chain sequences detected than alpha-chain sequences.

Study-wide results and caveats: Resection blood, more than follow-up blood, showed ubiquitous expanded tumor TCRs.

This clonotype was counted a few times. The antigen is not known. Trimming at V came to 5 bases and at J to 8 bases, leaving 5 bases not matched to a gene. The CDR3 runs to 13 residues. Germline assignment: CDR1 KGHSH and CDR2 LQKENI. Stated time point: sample taken at primary tumor resection. Researchers sequenced whole RNA taken from tumor, nontumor lung or frozen PBMC without sorting. The donors were 65 to 85 patients with non-small cell lung cancer that was early-stage and untreated. Each TCR cDNA molecule bore a unique molecular identifier. TCRdb analysed the 5' RACE reads with MiXCR anew, one entry per CDR3 protein. The sample holds 23,000 or so distinct CDR3 sequences, 6.9% seen once.

The specimen comprised PBMCs, sampled at surgery. This chain links TRBV18 with TRBJ1-4; 7 bases align to TRBD1. The source of this sequence is a male donor with early-stage non-small cell lung cancer. CDR3 sequence (DNA): TGTGCCAGCTCAAGGGACAGCGGAGAAAAACTGTTTTTT. Amino acids: CASSRDSGEKLFF. Together with reference TRBV18 and TRBJ1-4, the CDR3 gives the full variable domain: NAGVMQNPRHLVRRRGQEARLRCSPMKGHSHVYWYRQLPEEGLKFMVYLQKENIIDESGMPKERFSAEFPKEGPSILRIQQVVRGDSAAYFCASSRDSGEKLFFGSGTQLSVL.